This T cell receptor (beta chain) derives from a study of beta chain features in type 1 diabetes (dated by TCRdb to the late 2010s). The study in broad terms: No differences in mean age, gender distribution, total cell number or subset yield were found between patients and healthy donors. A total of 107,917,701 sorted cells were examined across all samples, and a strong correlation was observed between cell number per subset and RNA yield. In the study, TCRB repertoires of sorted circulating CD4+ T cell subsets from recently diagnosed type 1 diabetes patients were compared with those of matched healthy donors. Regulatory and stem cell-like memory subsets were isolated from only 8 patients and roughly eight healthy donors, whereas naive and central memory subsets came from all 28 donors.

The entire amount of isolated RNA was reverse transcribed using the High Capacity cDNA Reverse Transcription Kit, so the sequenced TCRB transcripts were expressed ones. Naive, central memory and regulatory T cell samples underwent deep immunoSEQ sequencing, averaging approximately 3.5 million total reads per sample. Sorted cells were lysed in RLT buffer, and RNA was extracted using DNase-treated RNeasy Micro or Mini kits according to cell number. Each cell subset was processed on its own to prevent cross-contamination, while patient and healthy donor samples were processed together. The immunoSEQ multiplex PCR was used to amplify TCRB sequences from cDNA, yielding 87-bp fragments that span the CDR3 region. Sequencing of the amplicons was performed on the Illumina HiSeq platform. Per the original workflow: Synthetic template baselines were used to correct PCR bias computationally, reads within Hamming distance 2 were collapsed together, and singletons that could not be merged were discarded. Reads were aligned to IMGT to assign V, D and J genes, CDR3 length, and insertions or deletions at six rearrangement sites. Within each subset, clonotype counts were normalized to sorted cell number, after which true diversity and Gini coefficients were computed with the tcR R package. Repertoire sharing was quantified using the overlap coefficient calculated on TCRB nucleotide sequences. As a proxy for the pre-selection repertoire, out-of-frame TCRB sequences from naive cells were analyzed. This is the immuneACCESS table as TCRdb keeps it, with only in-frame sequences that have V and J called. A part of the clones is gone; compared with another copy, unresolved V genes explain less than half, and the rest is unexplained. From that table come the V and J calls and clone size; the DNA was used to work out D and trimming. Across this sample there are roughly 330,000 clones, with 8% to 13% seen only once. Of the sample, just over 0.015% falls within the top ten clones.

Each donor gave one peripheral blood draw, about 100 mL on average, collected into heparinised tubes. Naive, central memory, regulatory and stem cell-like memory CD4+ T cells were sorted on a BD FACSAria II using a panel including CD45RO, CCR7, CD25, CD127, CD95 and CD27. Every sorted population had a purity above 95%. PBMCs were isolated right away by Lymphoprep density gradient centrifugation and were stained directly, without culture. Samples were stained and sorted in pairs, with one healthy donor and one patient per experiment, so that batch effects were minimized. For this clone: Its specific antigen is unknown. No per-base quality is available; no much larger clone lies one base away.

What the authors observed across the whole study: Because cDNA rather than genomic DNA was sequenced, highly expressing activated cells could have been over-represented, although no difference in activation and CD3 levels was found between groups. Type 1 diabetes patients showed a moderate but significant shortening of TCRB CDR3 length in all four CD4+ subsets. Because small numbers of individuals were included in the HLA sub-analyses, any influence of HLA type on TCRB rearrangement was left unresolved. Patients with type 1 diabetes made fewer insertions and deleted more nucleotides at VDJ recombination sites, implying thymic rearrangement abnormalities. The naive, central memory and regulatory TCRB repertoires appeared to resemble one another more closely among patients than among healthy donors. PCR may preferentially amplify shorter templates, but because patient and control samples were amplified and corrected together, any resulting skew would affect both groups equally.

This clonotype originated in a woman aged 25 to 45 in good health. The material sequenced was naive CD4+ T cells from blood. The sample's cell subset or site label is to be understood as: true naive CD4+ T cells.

The nucleotide sequence reads TGTGCCAGCAGTTCTTTCCGGGGGGACTCCTACAATGAGCAGTTCTTC. It translates as CASSSFRGDSYNEQFF. The chain uses TRBV28 and TRBJ2-1, with 7 bases aligning to TRBD2. Inclusive of the bounding cysteine and phenylalanine, the CDR3 is 16 residues long. Only the CDR3 DNA stays, 48 bases, in frame from base 1. Ends trimmed: V by 4 bases, J by 0 bases; bases unmatched to a gene: 6. In the germline V gene, CDR1 corresponds to MDHEN and CDR2 to SYDVKM.